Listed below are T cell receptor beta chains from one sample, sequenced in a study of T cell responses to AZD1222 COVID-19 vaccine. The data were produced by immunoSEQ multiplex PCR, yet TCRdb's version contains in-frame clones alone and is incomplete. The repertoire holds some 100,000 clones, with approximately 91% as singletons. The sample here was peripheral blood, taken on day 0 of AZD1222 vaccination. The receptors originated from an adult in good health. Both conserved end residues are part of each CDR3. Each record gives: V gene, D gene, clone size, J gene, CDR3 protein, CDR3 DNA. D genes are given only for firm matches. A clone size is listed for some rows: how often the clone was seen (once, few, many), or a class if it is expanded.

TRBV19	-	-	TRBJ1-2	CASSTNYGTGNYGYTF	TGTGCCAGTAGTACAAATTACGGGACTGGCAACTATGGCTACACCTTC
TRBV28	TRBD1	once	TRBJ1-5	CASITPGQGFQPQHF	TGTGCCAGCATAACCCCGGGACAGGGCTTTCAGCCCCAGCATTTT
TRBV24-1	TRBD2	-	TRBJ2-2	CATSDLPPAGEWVTGELFF	TGTGCCACCAGTGATTTGCCCCCGGCGGGAGAATGGGTCACCGGGGAGCTGTTTTTT
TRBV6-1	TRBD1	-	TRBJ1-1	CASSPGQENTEAFF	TGTGCCAGCAGTCCGGGACAGGAGAACACTGAAGCTTTCTTT
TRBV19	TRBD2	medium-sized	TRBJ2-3	CASSKLAGEGTDTQYF	TGTGCCAGTAGCAAACTAGCGGGAGAGGGCACAGATACGCAGTATTTT
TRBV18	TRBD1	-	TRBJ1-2	CASSSGGDYGYTF	TGTGCCAGCTCATCAGGGGGGGACTATGGCTACACCTTC
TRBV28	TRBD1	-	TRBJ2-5	CATRVAPGTGLETQYF	TGTGCCACTAGAGTAGCCCCCGGGACAGGGTTGGAGACCCAGTACTTC
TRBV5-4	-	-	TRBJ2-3	CASSFRDTQYF	TGTGCCAGCAGCTTCAGAGATACGCAGTATTTT
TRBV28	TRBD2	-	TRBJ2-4	CASIKTSGRAGAKNIQYF	TGTGCCAGCATCAAGACTAGCGGGAGGGCCGGAGCCAAAAACATTCAGTACTTC
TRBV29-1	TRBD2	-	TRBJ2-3	CSVVVAGEPQVPDTQYF	TGCAGCGTTGTAGTAGCGGGAGAGCCCCAGGTTCCTGATACGCAGTATTTT
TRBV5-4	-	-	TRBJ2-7	CASSLFREQYEQYF	TGTGCCAGCAGCTTGTTTCGGGAGCAGTACGAGCAGTACTTC
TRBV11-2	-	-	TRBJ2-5	CASSQETQYF	TGTGCCAGCTCTCAAGAGACCCAGTACTTC
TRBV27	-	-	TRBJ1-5	CASRQLNQPQHF	TGTGCCAGCAGACAGCTTAATCAGCCCCAGCATTTT
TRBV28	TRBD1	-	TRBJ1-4	CASNLARDRNNEKLFF	TGTGCCAGCAATCTCGCCCGGGACAGAAATAATGAAAAACTGTTTTTT